The sample holds a few counts of the clone carrying this TCR beta chain. The antigen is not known. In germline, CDR1 is MRHNA, CDR2 SNTAGT. There are 13 residues in the CDR3. Trimming left V 4 bases short and J 4 bases short, with 10 bases between. The data are from a study of cytomegalovirus exposure and HLA in healthy donors. Study findings and constraints: Indistinguishable V segments such as TRBV6-2 and TRBV6-3 were excluded. Generally TCR sequences proved uncommon, though certain public TCRs appeared in numerous donors. Later analysis associated a missense DCLRE1C variant with TCR beta V- and J-gene trimming.

The study ran its PCR with 60 Vbeta and 13 Jbeta primers. Sequencing was performed with immunoSEQ multiplex PCR; in TCRdb, only in-frame clones are kept and a portion is missing. The table records more than 150,000 clones, around 77% of them present only once. This sequence joins TRBV6-4 and TRBJ1-1, with D uncertain. Input material: PBMCs. The TCR comes from a woman younger than 45 in good health and CMV-seronegative. The chain's CDR3 is CASSVTPSTEAFF. CDR3 bases: TGTGCCAGCAGTGTTACACCTTCCACTGAAGCTTTCTTT.